The 5 T cell receptor beta chains below come from one sample, sequenced in a study of T cells after yellow fever vaccination. TCRdb reprocessed the 5' RACE reads via MiXCR and lists one record per CDR3 protein. Of roughly 310,000 distinct CDR3 sequences in the sample, roughly 8.7% are singletons; the top ten hold roughly 18%. The sequenced sample was PBMCs, obtained on the day of the first yellow fever vaccination. Receptor source: a man younger than 30 who received the YFV17D yellow fever vaccine.

The chain couples TRBV5-1 to TRBJ2-7, with D possibly matching TRBD1 (6 bases). This CDR3 spans 14 amino acids. Trimming left V 2 bases short and J 4 bases short, with 13 bases between. Germline CDR1 and CDR2: SGHRS and YFSETQ. This CDR3 is CASSLGRGWYEQYV. CDR3 in DNA: TGCGCCAGCAGCTTAGGCAGGGGATGGTACGAGCAGTACGTC.

This clonotype has a handful of counts. The rearrangement joins TRBV20-1 to TRBJ2-7; D perhaps matches TRBD1 (5 bases). Trimming cost V 5 bases and J 3 bases, with 8 bases left between them. This CDR3 has 11 amino acids. Germline CDR1 and CDR2: DFQATT and SNEGSKA (reference sequence). CDR3 protein: CSAGAHYEQYV. The CDR3, as DNA: TGCAGTGCTGGGGCGCACTACGAGCAGTACGTC.

This clonotype was observed a few times. V gene TRBV10-3 combines with J gene TRBJ2-3; maybe TRBD1 (6 bases). The CDR3 sequence is 15 residues long. Germline assignment: CDR1 ENHRY and CDR2 SYGVKD. Trimming stripped 4 bases from V and 3 bases from J, with 14 bases between. The CDR3 DNA reads as TGTGCCATCAGTGTTTGGGGGCTCGGAACAGATACGCAGTATTTT. It encodes CAISVWGLGTDTQYF.

This rearrangement joins TRBV20-1 to TRBJ2-1, with TRBD2 as a possible D gene (6 bases). In germline, CDR1 is DFQATT, CDR2 SNEGSKA (reference sequence). Trimming stripped 2 bases from V and 0 bases from J, with 17 bases between. The CDR3 consists of 17 residues. The CDR3 region is CSARSNRDLSSYNEQFF. CDR3 nucleotide sequence: TGCAGTGCTAGATCCAACCGGGACTTAAGCTCCTACAATGAGCAGTTCTTC.

This clonotype was detected ten times or more. The V call is TRBV12-3 or TRBV12-4, the J call TRBJ2-5; the match to TRBD2 covers 9 bases. J was trimmed by 3 bases and V by 3 bases; bases with no gene match: 5. This CDR3 region has 15 residues. CDR3 coding DNA: TGTGCCAGCAGTTTTAGGCTAGCGGGGAAAGAGACCCAGTACTTC. Translation gives CASSFRLAGKETQYF.